The 28 T cell receptor beta chains below come from one sample, sequenced in a study of blood T cell repertoires in COVID-19. Using immunoSEQ multiplex PCR, the repertoire was profiled, and TCRdb retains in-frame clones only, with some absent. The sample carries about 54,000 clones, more than 90% recorded once. The specimen sequenced was peripheral blood. These TCRs come from a man in his forties or fifties with acute or convalescent COVID-19.

The rearrangement joins TRBV19 to TRBJ2-4; TRBD1 matches at 8 bases. The CDR3 is made up of 18 amino acids. The J segment lost 2 bases and the V segment lost 4 bases, leaving 13 bases of the junction unmatched. Germline V CDR1 and CDR2: LNHDA, SQIVND (reference sequence). CDR3 region: CASSNRQTGVLTKNIQYF. DNA of the CDR3: TGTGCCAGTAGTAACCGGCAGACAGGGGTGTTAACCAAAAACATTCAGTACTTC. The full variable domain, its missing parts supplied by reference TRBV19 and TRBJ2-4, is DGGITQSPKYLFRKEGQNVTLSCEQNLNHDAMYWYRQDPGQGLRLIYYSQIVNDFQKGDIAEGYSVSREKKESFPLTVTSAQKNPTAFYLCASSNRQTGVLTKNIQYFGAGTRLSVL.

Worth noting for this clone: The junction does not match germline at one end; this may be a read error. V is TRBV4-1 and J is TRBJ2-1; 14 bases line up with TRBD2. This CDR3 region has 19 residues. In germline, CDR1 is MGHRA, CDR2 YSYEKL. The CDR3 loop is CASSAGTSGSGSLYIEQFF. The CDR3 nucleotides are TGCGCCAGCAGCGCTGGGACTAGCGGGAGTGGGAGCCTCTACATTGAGCAGTTCTTC.

The chain links TRBV6-6 to TRBJ2-1; 13 bases are shared with TRBD2. V was pared by 5 bases and J by 9 bases, with 7 bases of the junction left unmatched. Germline CDR1 and CDR2: MNHNY and SVGAGI (reference sequence). The CDR3 runs 15 residues. The CDR3 bases are TGTGCCAGCAGTCCCGGGACTAGCGGGATCGGTGAGCAGTTCTTC. It is translated as CASSPGTSGIGEQFF.

The rearrangement joins TRBV27 to TRBJ2-5; TRBD2 matches 11 bases. The germline V gene encodes CDR1 MNHEY and CDR2 SMNVEV (reference sequence). Germline trimming cut 4 bases from V and 0 bases from J; bases unmatched to any gene: 13. This CDR3 spans 19 amino acids. DNA for the CDR3: TGTGCCAGCAGTTCCGCGGGGGGAAGACTAGCGGGGTACCAAGAGACCCAGTACTTC. The encoded protein is CASSSAGGRLAGYQETQYF.

This chain connects TRBV6-5 to TRBJ2-1, with TRBD2 matching over 10 bases. Per germline, CDR1 MNHEY and CDR2 SVGAGI. This CDR3 has 16 amino acids. After removal of 0 bases from V and 9 bases from J, the junction contained 8 bases not matched to a gene. This CDR3 reads CASSYSSLAGVGEQFF. The CDR3 DNA reads TGTGCCAGCAGTTACTCGAGTCTAGCGGGAGTAGGTGAGCAGTTCTTC.

This sequence joins TRBV18 and TRBJ1-5; D unresolved. Trimming cost V 2 bases and J 0 bases, with 8 bases left between them. Germline-derived CDR1 and CDR2 are KGHSH and LQKENI. The length of the CDR3 is 15 residues. The CDR3 DNA sequence: TGTGCCAGCTCACCAGAAACGGGTAGCAATCAGCCCCAGCATTTT. The encoded protein is CASSPETGSNQPQHF. The full variable domain, in which reference TRBV18 and TRBJ1-5 provide the parts outside the CDR3, is NAGVMQNPRHLVRRRGQEARLRCSPMKGHSHVYWYRQLPEEGLKFMVYLQKENIIDESGMPKERFSAEFPKEGPSILRIQQVVRGDSAAYFCASSPETGSNQPQHFGDGTRLSIL.

The genes are TRBV4-1 and TRBJ2-3, with D possibly TRBD2 on 5 matching bases. The CDR3 totals 14 residues. V lost 4 bases and J lost 5, with 13 bases in between. Germline V CDR1 and CDR2: MGHRA, YSYEKL. The CDR3: CASSRNLEGDTQYF. The CDR3 DNA is TGCGCCAGCAGCCGTAACCTAGAGGGAGATACGCAGTATTTT.

A few counts support this clone. The rearrangement joins TRBV4-3 to TRBJ2-2; 9 nucleotides agree with TRBD2. V shed 0 bases and J 3 bases; nucleotides not matched to a gene: 5. The CDR3 sequence is 17 residues long. Germline assignment: CDR1 LGHNA and CDR2 YSLEER. This chain's CDR3 is CASSQDLSGRYTGELFF. In DNA, the CDR3 is TGCGCCAGCAGCCAAGATCTTAGCGGGAGATACACCGGGGAGCTGTTTTTT.

The genes are TRBV5-1 and TRBJ2-7, with 7 positions matching TRBD1. Trimming cost V 6 bases and J 6 bases; bases outside gene matches: 9. The CDR3 covers 13 residues. In germline, CDR1 is SGHRS, CDR2 YFSETQ. Here the CDR3 DNA reads TGCGCCAGCACCTACAGGGGATCAGCCGAGCAGTACTTC. Amino acids: CASTYRGSAEQYF.

The chain is built from TRBV27 and TRBJ1-5; TRBD1 matches at 8 bases. Trimming took 7 bases from V and 2 from J; bases not matched to a gene: 4. Germline CDR1 reads MNHEY; CDR2 reads SMNVEV (reference sequence). CDR3 length equals 14 residues. The CDR3 region has the DNA TGTGCCAGCAAGAGGACAGGGCGCAATCAGCCCCAGCATTTT. This sequence encodes CASKRTGRNQPQHF.

The chain couples TRBV19 to TRBJ2-7, with a tentative D call TRBD2 (6 bases). Germline assignment: CDR1 LNHDA and CDR2 SQIVND (reference sequence). Trimming pared 1 base from V and 2 bases from J, leaving 18 bases between. The CDR3 length is 17 residues. The CDR3 nucleotides read TGTGCCAGTAGTATAGTACCCCCCTGGGCGGGACCCTACGAGCAGTACTTC. It is translated as CASSIVPPWAGPYEQYF.

The genes are TRBV4-2 and TRBJ2-3, with TRBD2 identical over 10 bases. Germline V gene lookup returns CDR1 LGHNA and CDR2 YNFKEQ. The CDR3 has 14 residues. Trimming cost V 6 bases and J 6 bases; bases outside gene matches: 6. In DNA, the CDR3 is TGTGCCAGCAGTCCCGGGACTAGCGACGATACGCAGTATTTT. This gives the protein CASSPGTSDDTQYF.

J is TRBJ2-3 and V is TRBV2; 9 bases agree with TRBD2. After removal of 6 bases from V and 1 base from J, the junction contained 2 bases not matched to a gene. The CDR3 loop spans 14 amino acids. Germline CDR1 and CDR2: SNHLY and FYNNEI. In DNA form, the CDR3 reads TGTGCCAGCAGGTTAGCGGGAGGCACAGATACGCAGTATTTT. Translation gives CASRLAGGTDTQYF.

This chain links TRBV7-9 with TRBJ2-1; D unclear. The V and J ends lost 5 bases and 6 bases respectively, with 8 bases between them. The CDR3 totals 12 residues. The germline V gene encodes CDR1 SEHNR and CDR2 FQNEAQ (reference sequence). CDR3 sequence (DNA): TGTGCCAGCAGCCCACTTGCCAATGAGCAGTTCTTC. The encoded protein is CASSPLANEQFF.

The V call is TRBV2, the J call TRBJ2-7; D gene ambiguous. Germline lookup yields CDR1 SNHLY and CDR2 FYNNEI. The CDR3 sequence is 15 residues long. Trimming shortened V by 2 bases and J by 2 bases, and 13 bases separated the two germline ends. The DNA of the CDR3 is TGTGCCAGCAGTGAACTCCTCTCCGTCCCCTACGAGCAGTACTTC. Encoded protein: CASSELLSVPYEQYF.

This rearrangement joins TRBV7-2 to TRBJ1-3; D possibly corresponds to TRBD1 (5 bases). V was clipped by 6 bases and J by 0 bases, with 12 bases between them. Germline CDR1 reads SGHTA; CDR2 reads FQGNSA. This CDR3 contains 15 residues. This chain's CDR3 is CASRDGAHSGNTIYF. As DNA, the CDR3 is TGTGCCAGCAGGGATGGGGCCCACTCTGGAAACACCATATATTTT. Full variable domain (remainder filled in from reference TRBV7-2 and TRBJ1-3): GAGVSQSPSNKVTEKGKDVELRCDPISGHTALYWYRQSLGQGLEFLIYFQGNSAPDKSGLPSDRFSAERTGGSVSTLTIQRTQQEDSAVYLCASRDGAHSGNTIYFGEGSWLTVV.

This chain joins TRBV4-3 and TRBJ2-1; 7 nucleotides match TRBD1. This CDR3 spans 15 amino acids. V lost 3 bases and J lost 3; bases outside the gene matches: 5. Germline CDR1 is LGHNA and CDR2 is YSLEER. The CDR3 loop is CASSHGTVYYNEQFF. The CDR3 bases are TGCGCCAGCAGCCACGGGACAGTTTACTACAATGAGCAGTTCTTC.

The J gene is TRBJ1-3, the V gene TRBV5-6, with TRBD1 as a possible D gene (5 bases). Trimming removed 1 base from V and 0 bases from J, with 14 bases in between. The CDR3 contains 17 residues. The germline V gene encodes CDR1 SGHDT and CDR2 YYEEEE. CDR3: CASSLRFRETSGNTIYF. The DNA of the CDR3 is TGTGCCAGCAGCTTGAGGTTCAGGGAAACCTCTGGAAACACCATATATTTT.

The chain has TRBV6-1 and TRBJ1-2, with TRBD1 as a possible D gene (6 bases). The length of the CDR3 is 13 residues. V was pared by 3 bases and J by 2 bases, with 7 bases between. From germline, CDR1 is MNHNS and CDR2 SASEGT. The CDR3 sequence: CASSDTGNYGYTF. As DNA, the CDR3 is TGTGCCAGCAGTGATACAGGGAACTATGGCTACACCTTC.

The CDR3 loop reads CASSAAQGANTEAFF. The CDR3 region has the DNA TGTGCCAGCAGCGCCGCCCAGGGGGCGAACACTGAAGCTTTCTTT. V is TRBV9 and J is TRBJ1-1; 8 positions match TRBD1. Germline CDR1 reads SGDLS; CDR2 reads YYNGEE. The CDR3 runs to 15 residues. With 3 bases clipped from V and 1 base from J, the junction kept 5 bases outside the gene matches.

The genes are TRBV11-3 and TRBJ1-1; weak D call: TRBD1 (6 bases). CDR1 is SGHNT and CDR2 is YENEEA in the germline V gene. The CDR3 is 15 amino acids. The V gene lost 3 bases and the J gene lost 5 bases, with 16 bases spanning the gap. CDR3 loop: CASSLTQGRRTEAFF. Here the CDR3 DNA reads TGTGCCAGCAGCTTGACCCAGGGGCGTAGGACTGAAGCTTTCTTT.

The chain has TRBV6-5 and TRBJ1-5; the D is unclear. This CDR3 has 15 amino acids. Trimming removed 10 bases from V and 0 bases from J, with 16 bases in between. The germline CDR1 and CDR2 sequences are MNHEY and SVGAGI. Here the CDR3 DNA reads TGTGCCACGCGCGTGGCAGCGTATAGCAATCAGCCCCAGCATTTT. The encoded protein is CATRVAAYSNQPQHF.

The rearrangement uses TRBV19 and TRBJ1-2; 11 bases fit TRBD1. V shed 0 bases and J 4 bases; nucleotides not matched to a gene: 7. Germline assignment: CDR1 LNHDA and CDR2 SQIVND (reference sequence). The CDR3 runs 17 residues. CDR3 coding DNA: TGTGCCAGTAGTATAGATTATCGGACAGGGGGCCGCTATGGCTACACCTTC. It yields the protein CASSIDYRTGGRYGYTF.

The genes are TRBV9 and TRBJ2-7; TRBD1 agrees at 9 bases. CDR3 length equals 14 residues. V was clipped by 0 bases and J by 3 bases; unmatched bases: 1. In germline, CDR1 is SGDLS, CDR2 YYNGEE. This CDR3 reads CASSVGQGGYEQYF. The CDR3 DNA reads TGTGCCAGCAGCGTAGGACAGGGGGGCTACGAGCAGTACTTC.

The chain is built from TRBV12-3 or TRBV12-4 and TRBJ1-2, with D possibly being TRBD1 (6 bases). V was trimmed by 6 bases and J by 7 bases, leaving 12 bases between them. The CDR3 covers 12 residues. CDR3 nucleotides: TGTGCCAGCAGGCAGGGGAGCTTTGGCTACACCTTC. Protein product: CASRQGSFGYTF.

The chain links TRBV7-8 to TRBJ2-7; D perhaps matches TRBD2 (5 bases). This CDR3 contains 14 residues. Germline values: CDR1 SGHVS, CDR2 FQNEAQ. Trimming took off 5 bases at V and 6 bases at J, with 17 bases between the two ends. The CDR3 DNA reads TGTGCCAGCAGCACGCCCGGGATTGCCCCCGAGCAGTACTTC. It yields the protein CASSTPGIAPEQYF.

The chain uses TRBV24-1 and TRBJ2-2, with D perhaps matching TRBD1 (6 bases). This CDR3 contains 18 residues. V shed 4 bases and J shed 0 bases, with 17 bases lying between them. The germline V gene has CDR1 KGHDR and CDR2 SFDVKD. The CDR3 DNA is TGTGCCACCAGTGAAACAGGGCCCAGCGGAGCGAACACCGGGGAGCTGTTTTTT. It yields the protein CATSETGPSGANTGELFF.

V gene TRBV5-8 combines with J gene TRBJ2-5; 8 positions agree with TRBD1. Germline loops: CDR1 SGHTS, CDR2 YDEGEE. The junction had 13 bases not matched to a gene; V was cut back by 2 bases and J by 7 bases. The CDR3 is 16 residues long. CDR3 nucleotides: TGTGCCAGCAGCTTTGGGTCGCAGGGGGCGAGAGTGACCCAGTACTTC. This sequence encodes CASSFGSQGARVTQYF.